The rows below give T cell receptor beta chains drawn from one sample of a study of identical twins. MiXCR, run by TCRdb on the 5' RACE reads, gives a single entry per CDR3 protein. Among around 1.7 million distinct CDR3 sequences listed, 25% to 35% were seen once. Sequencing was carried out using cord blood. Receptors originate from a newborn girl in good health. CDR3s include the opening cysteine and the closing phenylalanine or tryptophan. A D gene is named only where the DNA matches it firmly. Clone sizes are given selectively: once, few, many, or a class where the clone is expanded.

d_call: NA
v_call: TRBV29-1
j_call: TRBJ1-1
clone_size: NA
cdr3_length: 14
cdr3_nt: TGCAGCGTTGATGGCAGGGGCGCGAACACTGAAGCTTTCTTT
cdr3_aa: CSVDGRGANTEAFF

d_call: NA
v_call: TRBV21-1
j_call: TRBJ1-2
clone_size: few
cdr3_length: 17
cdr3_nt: TGTGCCAGCAGCAAAGTGAGGCGGGGGGTAATCTCCTATGGCTACACCTTC
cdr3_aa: CASSKVRRGVISYGYTF

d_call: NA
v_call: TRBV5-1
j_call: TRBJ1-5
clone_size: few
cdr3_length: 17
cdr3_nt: TGCGCCAGCAGCTTCTTGGGAGGGCCGTATAGCAATCAGCCCCAGCATTTT
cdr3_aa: CASSFLGGPYSNQPQHF

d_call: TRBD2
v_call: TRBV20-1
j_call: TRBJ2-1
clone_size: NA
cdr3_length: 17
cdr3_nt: TGCAGTGCTAGAGGCAGGTTTGGACTAGCGGTGGGCAATGAGCAGTTCTTC
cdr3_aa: CSARGRFGLAVGNEQFF

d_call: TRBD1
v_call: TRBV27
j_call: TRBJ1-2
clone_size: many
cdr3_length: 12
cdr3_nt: TGTGCCAGCAGTTTACAGGGGGTTGGCTACACCTTC
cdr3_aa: CASSLQGVGYTF

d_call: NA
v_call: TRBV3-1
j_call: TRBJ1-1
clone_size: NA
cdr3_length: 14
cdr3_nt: TGTGCCAGCAGCCAATCCTTCGGGAACACGGGGGCTTTCTTT
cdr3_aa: CASSQSFGNTGAFF

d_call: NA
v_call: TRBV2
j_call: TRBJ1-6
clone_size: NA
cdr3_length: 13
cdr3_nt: TGTGCCAGCTTGGGCGCCGCTGTGGGGCCCCTCCACTTT
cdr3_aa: CASLGAAVGPLHF

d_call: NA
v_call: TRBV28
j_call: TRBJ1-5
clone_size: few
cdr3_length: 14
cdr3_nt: TGTGCCAGCCATTTTGGGCCATCCGGTCAGCCCCAGCATTTT
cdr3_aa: CASHFGPSGQPQHF

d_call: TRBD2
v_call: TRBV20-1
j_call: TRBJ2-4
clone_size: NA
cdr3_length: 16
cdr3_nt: TGCAGTGCTATACAACAGGGCGGGGGGTCGACAAACATTCAGTACTTC
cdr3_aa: CSAIQQGGGSTNIQYF

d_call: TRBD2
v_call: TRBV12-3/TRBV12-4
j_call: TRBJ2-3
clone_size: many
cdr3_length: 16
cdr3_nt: TGTGCCAGCACGGGACTAGCGGGGTCTAGCACAGATACGCAGTATTTT
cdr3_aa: CASTGLAGSSTDTQYF

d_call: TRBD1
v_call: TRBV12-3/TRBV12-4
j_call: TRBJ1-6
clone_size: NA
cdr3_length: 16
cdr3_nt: TGTGCCAGCAGTTCCCGGGACAGGGAATATAATTCACCCCTCCACTTT
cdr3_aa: CASSSRDREYNSPLHF

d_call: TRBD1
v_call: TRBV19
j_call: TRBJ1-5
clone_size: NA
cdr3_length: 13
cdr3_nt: TGTGCCACCGGACAGGGTGGCAATCAGCCCCAGCATTTT
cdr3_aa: CATGQGGNQPQHF

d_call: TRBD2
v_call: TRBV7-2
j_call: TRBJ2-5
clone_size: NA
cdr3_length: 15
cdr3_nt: TGTGCCAGCAGCTTATTACTAGCGGGAGGATCTGAGCAGTACTTC
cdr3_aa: CASSLLLAGGSEQYF

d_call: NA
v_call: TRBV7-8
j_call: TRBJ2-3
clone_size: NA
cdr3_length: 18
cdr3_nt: TGTGCCAGCAGCTTCCCGTGGGGGAGATCGTCTCAAACAGATACGCAGTATTTT
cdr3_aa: CASSFPWGRSSQTDTQYF

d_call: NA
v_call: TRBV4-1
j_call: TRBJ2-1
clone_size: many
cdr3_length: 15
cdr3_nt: TGCGCCAGCAGCCTCATAGCCGGGGTTAACAATGAGCAGTTCTTC
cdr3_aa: CASSLIAGVNNEQFF

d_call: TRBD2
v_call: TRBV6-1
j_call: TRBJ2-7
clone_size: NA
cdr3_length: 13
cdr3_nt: TGTGCCAGCCGCGCTAGCGGCCACTACGAGCAGTACTTC
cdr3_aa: CASRASGHYEQYF

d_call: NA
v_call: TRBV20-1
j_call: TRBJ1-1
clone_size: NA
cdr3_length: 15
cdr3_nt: TGCAGTGCTCCCCTGTCCAGGGCAGTGAACACTGAAGCTTTCTTT
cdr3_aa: CSAPLSRAVNTEAFF

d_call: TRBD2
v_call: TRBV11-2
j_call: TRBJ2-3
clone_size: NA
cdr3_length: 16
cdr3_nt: TGTGCCAGCAGCCCCGGACTAGCGGTGAGCACAGATACGCAGTATTTT
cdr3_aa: CASSPGLAVSTDTQYF

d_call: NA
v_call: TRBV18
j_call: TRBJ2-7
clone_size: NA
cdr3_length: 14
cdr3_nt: TGTGCCAGCTCACCAGGGTCCCCCGGCTACGAGCAGTACTTC
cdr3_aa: CASSPGSPGYEQYF

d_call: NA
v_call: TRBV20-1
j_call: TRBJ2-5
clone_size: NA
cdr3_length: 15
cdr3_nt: TGCAGTGCCCCCCCCAGGGCGAGGGGATCAGAGACCCAGTACTTC
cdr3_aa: CSAPPRARGSETQYF

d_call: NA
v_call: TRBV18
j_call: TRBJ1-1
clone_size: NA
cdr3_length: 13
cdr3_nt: TGTGCCAGCTCACCATCCCGAGAGGTTGAAGCTTTCTTT
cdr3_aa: CASSPSREVEAFF

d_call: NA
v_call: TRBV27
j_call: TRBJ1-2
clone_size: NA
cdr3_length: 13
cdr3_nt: TGTGCCAGCAGTTACCTCTCCTCCTTGGGCTACACCTTC
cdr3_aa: CASSYLSSLGYTF

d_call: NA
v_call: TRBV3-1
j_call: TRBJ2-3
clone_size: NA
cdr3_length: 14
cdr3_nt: TGTGCCAGCGGCCAAGGGACGATTTTGGATACGCAGTATTTT
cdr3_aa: CASGQGTILDTQYF

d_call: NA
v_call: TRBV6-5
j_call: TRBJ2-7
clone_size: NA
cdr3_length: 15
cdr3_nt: TGTGCCAGCAGTTTTAGGGGGAGTTATTTCTACGAGCAGTACTTC
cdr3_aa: CASSFRGSYFYEQYF

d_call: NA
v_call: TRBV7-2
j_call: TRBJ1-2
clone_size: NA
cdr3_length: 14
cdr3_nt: TGTGCCAGCAGCGTAGGTTCCGGGAACGGTGGCTACACCTTC
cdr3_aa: CASSVGSGNGGYTF